The 32 T cell receptor beta chains presented below share a single source sample, sequenced in a study of metastatic and nonmetastatic thyroid tumors. Via MiXCR, TCRdb re-called the PCR reads. The sample includes about 23,000 clones, 25% to 30% of them seen just once. Thyroid surgery had not been preceded by any treatment in any patient. Sample: tumor tissue. These receptors all come from a female donor with papillary thyroid cancer or a benign thyroid nodule (not recorded which). Some clones in this sample may be carry-over from other donors' samples.

This clone is medium-sized. The rearrangement joins TRBV7-2 to TRBJ1-6; D call uncertain. Germline V CDR1 and CDR2: SGHTA, FQGNSA. Trimming took 6 bases from V and 7 from J, leaving 7 bases between them. This CDR3 comprises 12 residues. CDR3: CASSTANSPLHF. CDR3 coding DNA: TGTGCCAGCAGTACGGCGAATTCACCCCTCCACTTT.

The sample holds a few counts of this clone. This may come from a read error, since a much larger clone is one base off. The same CDR3 can be traced to other DNA sequences in this sample. This chain joins TRBV10-3 and TRBJ2-7; no reliable D call. CDR1 ENHRY and CDR2 SYGVKD come from the germline V gene. The CDR3 length is 16 residues. The V gene lost 5 bases and the J gene lost 1 base, with 18 bases spanning the gap. The CDR3 reads CAISPSAERASYEQYF. CDR3 bases: TGTGCCATCAGTCCTTCTGCGGAAAGAGCATCCTACGAGCAGTACTTC.

This clone came up many times. This CDR3 is also generated by other DNA sequences in the sample. This chain connects TRBV7-6 to TRBJ1-1; 10 bases align to TRBD1. Germline loops: CDR1 SGHVS, CDR2 FNYEAQ. V gave up 4 bases and J gave up 5 bases; unmatched junction bases: 4. The CDR3 sequence is 14 residues long. CDR3 DNA sequence: TGTGCCAGCAGCTCTCCGGGACAGGGGACTGAAGCTTTCTTT. Its translation: CASSSPGQGTEAFF.

Turning to this clone: The CDR3 ends on some other residue instead of the conserved phenylalanine or tryptophan, so this is likely a read error. This rearrangement joins TRBV11-2 to TRBJ2-1, with D perhaps matching TRBD2 (6 bases). Germline lookup yields CDR1 SGHAT and CDR2 FQNNGV. This CDR3 has 15 residues. With 4 bases removed from V and 10 bases from J, the gap between germline ends came to 20 bases. The CDR3 sequence is CASSSGGARLGEQFY. DNA for the CDR3: TGTGCCAGCAGCTCGGGCGGGGCCCGACTAGGAGAGCAGTTCTAC.

This clone was counted many times. J is TRBJ2-2 and V is TRBV20-1, with no clear D. V lost 5 bases, J lost 2 bases, and 15 bases lay in between. The CDR3 extends over 15 amino acids. In germline, CDR1 is DFQATT, CDR2 SNEGSKA (reference sequence). CDR3 coding DNA: TGCAGTGCTTCCCGCGGAGACCGAAACACCGGGGAGCTGTTTTTT. It encodes CSASRGDRNTGELFF.

This clone has more than one count but fewer than ten. The gene calls are TRBV6-1 and TRBJ1-1; D remains ambiguous. Germline-derived CDR1 and CDR2 are MNHNS and SASEGT. V shed 4 bases and J shed 4 bases, with 10 bases lying between them. This CDR3 is built from 13 residues. CDR3 amino acids: CASSVKDATEAFF. Written as DNA, the CDR3 is TGTGCCAGCAGTGTAAAGGACGCCACTGAAGCTTTCTTT.

This clone was counted ten times or more. The chain has TRBV3-1 and TRBJ1-2; D unclear. CDR1 LGHDT and CDR2 YNNKEL come from the germline V gene (reference sequence). The CDR3 extends over 13 amino acids. V lost 3 bases to trimming and J lost 7 bases, with 12 bases between them. The CDR3 DNA is TGTGCCAGCAGCCAGGCAGGCGCCGGTGGCTACACCTTC. Encoded protein: CASSQAGAGGYTF.

A word on this clone: An end of the junction does not agree with germline; a read error may underlie this. The V and J genes are TRBV24-1 and TRBJ2-3, with D hard to call. Germline V gene data show CDR1 as KGHDR and CDR2 as SFDVKD. This CDR3 contains 15 residues. The CDR3 loop is CATSDSRHQLDTLYF. DNA of the CDR3: TGTGCCACCAGTGATTCGCGACATCAATTAGATACGCTGTATTTT.

V and J are TRBV7-3 and TRBJ2-1; 9 nucleotides line up with TRBD2. J was trimmed by 7 bases and V by 4 bases; bases with no gene match: 5. The CDR3 is 14 amino acids. Germline V CDR1 and CDR2: SGHTA, FQGTGA. The CDR3 protein is CASSSGTSLNEQFF. The CDR3 bases are TGTGCCAGCAGCTCCGGGACTAGCTTGAATGAGCAGTTCTTC.

This clone was seen at least ten times. The V call is TRBV6-5, the J call TRBJ2-4; D remains ambiguous. V was pared by 0 bases and J by 0 bases, with 9 bases between. CDR3 length equals 16 residues. CDR1 is MNHEY and CDR2 is SVGAGI in the germline V gene. CDR3 residues: CASSYSVVQAKNIQYF. CDR3 sequence (DNA): TGTGCCAGCAGTTACTCGGTTGTCCAAGCCAAAAACATTCAGTACTTC.

This clone was seen only a few times. V is TRBV28 and J is TRBJ1-2; D is unclear. The V gene lost 6 bases and the J gene lost 4 bases, with 18 bases spanning the gap. Germline assignment: CDR1 MDHEN and CDR2 SYDVKM. This CDR3 is built from 15 residues. The CDR3 spells CASRHSADASYGYTF. The CDR3 DNA sequence: TGTGCCAGCAGACACAGTGCGGATGCCAGCTATGGCTACACCTTC.

The chain employs TRBV28 and TRBJ2-3; D remains unclear. The germline V gene has CDR1 MDHEN and CDR2 SYDVKM. The CDR3 has 15 amino acids. The V end was cut by 9 bases, the J end by 0 bases, with 16 bases between. The DNA of the CDR3 is TGTGCCAGTGGTAAGAGTGAAGCTAGCACAGATACGCAGTATTTT. It yields the protein CASGKSEASTDTQYF.

The genes are TRBV5-1 and TRBJ1-5; D is ambiguous. Germline V CDR1 and CDR2: SGHRS, YFSETQ. This CDR3 spans 15 amino acids. Trimming took 0 bases from V and 7 from J, leaving 14 bases between them. DNA for the CDR3: TGCGCCAGCAGCTTGGCCGGAGAGGGATTGCAGCCCCAGCATTTT. The encoded protein is CASSLAGEGLQPQHF.

This clone was recorded many times. CDR3 in DNA: TGTGCCAGCAGCCCCCGGGCCCAGGTCAACGAGCAGTACTTC. Protein sequence: CASSPRAQVNEQYF. The chain carries TRBV14 and TRBJ2-7; D uncertain. Per germline, CDR1 SGHDN and CDR2 FVKESK. Trimming took off 4 bases at V and 5 bases at J, with 15 bases between the two ends. The CDR3 is 14 amino acids.

This clone was observed at least ten times. This sequence joins TRBV7-3 and TRBJ2-1, with a possible D match to TRBD1 (6 bases). V dropped 4 bases and J dropped 10 bases, with 14 bases sitting between them. The CDR3 consists of 13 residues. Germline V gives CDR1 SGHTA, CDR2 FQGTGA. The CDR3 DNA reads as TGTGCCAGCAGCTCATCCTGGACAGCCGAGCAGTTCTTC. Translated: CASSSSWTAEQFF.

The chain recombines TRBV4-1 with TRBJ1-5; TRBD1 matches 9 bases. Germline V gene data show CDR1 as MGHRA and CDR2 as YSYEKL. The CDR3 length is 15 residues. Germline trimming cut 0 bases from V and 5 bases from J; bases unmatched to any gene: 2. The CDR3 protein is CASSQDGTGHQPQHF. CDR3 bases: TGCGCCAGCAGCCAAGATGGGACAGGGCATCAGCCCCAGCATTTT.

The rearrangement joins TRBV5-8 to TRBJ2-2, with D possibly matching TRBD2 (5 bases). Per the germline V gene, CDR1 is SGHTS and CDR2 is YDEGEE. This CDR3 is built from 16 residues. V lost 2 bases and J 4 bases, leaving 15 bases between the germline ends. In DNA form, the CDR3 reads TGTGCCAGCAGCTTCATGGACTTCCCTTTCACCGGGGAGCTGTTTTTT. The encoded protein is CASSFMDFPFTGELFF.

This clone was recorded at least ten times. This chain joins TRBV6-1 and TRBJ2-1, with a possible D match to TRBD1 (5 bases). CDR1 and CDR2 (germline): MNHNS, SASEGT. The CDR3 length is 16 residues. V was pared by 4 bases and J by 6 bases, with 19 bases between. This CDR3 reads CASSGLGQGRGNEQFF. DNA for the CDR3: TGTGCCAGCAGTGGGCTAGGGCAGGGAAGGGGCAATGAGCAGTTCTTC.

This clone was found a few times. The chain has TRBV15 and TRBJ1-5, with a tentative D call TRBD1 (5 bases). Trimming left V 5 bases short and J 5 bases short, with 19 bases between. This CDR3 is 16 amino acids long. CDR1 and CDR2 from the germline V gene are LNHNV and YYDKDF (reference sequence). CDR3 nucleotide sequence: TGTGCCACCAGCGGTCACCGGGACTCCTGGGATCAGCCCCAGCATTTT. Amino acid sequence: CATSGHRDSWDQPQHF. Together with reference TRBV15 and TRBJ1-5, the CDR3 gives the full variable domain: DAMVIQNPRYQVTQFGKPVTLSCSQTLNHNVMYWYQQKSSQAPKLLFHYYDKDFNNEADTPDNFQSRRPNTSFCFLDIRSPGLGDTAMYLCATSGHRDSWDQPQHFGDGTRLSIL.

This clone was seen many times. The chain couples TRBV3-1 to TRBJ2-5; 8 bases fit TRBD2. CDR3 length: 20 amino acids. CDR1 and CDR2 (germline): LGHDT, YNNKEL (reference sequence). V lost 0 bases, J lost 4 bases, and 19 bases stayed unmatched. The CDR3 region has the DNA TGTGCCAGCAGCCAAGAGGTTCCCGGGACTAGTTGGTGGTGGGGAGAGACCCAGTACTTC. Protein: CASSQEVPGTSWWWGETQYF.

The chain links TRBV6-2 or TRBV6-3 to TRBJ2-2; no definite D call. The V gene lost 2 bases and the J gene lost 4 bases, with 11 bases spanning the gap. Germline V gives CDR1 MNHEY, CDR2 SVGEGT. The CDR3 contains 15 residues. The CDR3 loop reads CASSYRIVFTGELFF. The CDR3 DNA follows: TGTGCCAGCAGTTACCGGATAGTGTTCACCGGGGAGCTGTTTTTT.

The table lists this clone with many counts. V is TRBV30 and J is TRBJ1-1, with D tentatively TRBD1 (5 bases). CDR1 is GTSNPN and CDR2 is SVGIG in the germline V gene (reference sequence). The CDR3 is made up of 14 amino acids. V was cut by 2 bases and J by 4 bases, with 14 bases left in between. CDR3 coding DNA: TGTGCCTGGAGTCCACAGGTCCCAGGCACTGAAGCTTTCTTT. This sequence encodes CAWSPQVPGTEAFF.

A few counts support this clone. The chain combines TRBV4-2 with TRBJ2-7; D remains ambiguous. Germline V gene lookup returns CDR1 LGHNA and CDR2 YNFKEQ. CDR3 length: 11 amino acids. Trimming cost V 1 base and J 5 bases, with 3 bases left between them. CDR3 in amino acids: CASSQAHEQYF. The CDR3 coding sequence is TGTGCCAGCAGCCAAGCTCACGAGCAGTACTTC.

V gene TRBV20-1 combines with J gene TRBJ1-2; the D is unclear. Germline values: CDR1 DFQATT, CDR2 SNEGSKA (reference sequence). The CDR3 runs 13 residues. The V and J ends lost 4 bases and 4 bases respectively, with 13 bases between them. The CDR3 reads CSAKSVFGYGYTF. CDR3 bases: TGCAGTGCTAAATCAGTGTTCGGCTATGGCTACACCTTC.

This clone showed up many times. The V and J genes are TRBV10-3 and TRBJ1-1, with 10 bases aligning to TRBD1. CDR3 length equals 14 residues. In germline, CDR1 is ENHRY, CDR2 SYGVKD. The V segment lost 6 bases and the J segment 1 base; nucleotides outside the gene matches: 2. The CDR3 region has the DNA TGTGCCATCAGGGGGACAGGGGAGAACACTGAAGCTTTCTTT. This sequence encodes CAIRGTGENTEAFF.

In the case of this clone: One end of the junction is discordant with germline, which a read error may explain. The chain has TRBV6-1 and TRBJ1-4, with unresolved D. The germline CDR1 and CDR2 sequences are MNHNS and SASEGT. There are 13 residues in the CDR3. CDR3 region: CACSEREGEKVFF. The CDR3 coding sequence is TGTGCCTGCAGTGAAAGGGAGGGAGAAAAAGTGTTTTTT.

This clone is medium-sized within its sample. The chain couples TRBV19 to TRBJ1-5; D not certain. The V gene lost 9 bases and the J gene lost 3 bases, with 15 bases spanning the gap. Germline V gene lookup returns CDR1 LNHDA and CDR2 SQIVND (reference sequence). The CDR3 sequence is 14 residues long. Here the CDR3 reads CASQDPGINQPQHF. The CDR3 bases are TGTGCCAGCCAGGACCCAGGAATCAATCAGCCCCAGCATTTT.

The rearrangement uses TRBV11-3 and TRBJ2-3; D is unresolved. The V end lost 6 bases, the J end lost 4 bases, and 14 bases lay between the germline ends. Looked up from germline, CDR1 is SGHNT and CDR2 is YENEEA. The CDR3 contains 14 residues. In nucleotides, the CDR3 is TGTGCCAGCAGGGTCGAGGAACGGGCAGATACGCAGTATTTT. Residues: CASRVEERADTQYF. The whole variable domain, remainder taken from reference TRBV11-3 and TRBJ2-3, is EAGVVQSPRYKIIEKKQPVAFWCNPISGHNTLYWYLQNLGQGPELLIRYENEEAVDDSQLPKDRFSAERLKGVDSTLKIQPAELGDSAVYLCASRVEERADTQYFGPGTRLTVL.

This clone was recorded at least ten times. The V and J genes are TRBV28 and TRBJ2-7, with D possibly matching TRBD1 (5 bases). The ends were cut back, 5 bases at V and 6 bases at J, with 11 bases in the middle. From germline, CDR1 is MDHEN and CDR2 SYDVKM. CDR3 length: 12 residues. In DNA, the CDR3 is TGTGCCAGCAGTACACCAGGGATCGAGCAGTACTTC. Protein product: CASSTPGIEQYF.

The chain recombines TRBV6-1 with TRBJ2-1; D perhaps matches TRBD2 (5 bases). V shed 1 base and J shed 6 bases, with 13 bases lying between them. This CDR3 is 15 amino acids long. Germline V gene data show CDR1 as MNHNS and CDR2 as SASEGT. CDR3 sequence reads: CASSEGTHHRNEQFF. CDR3 nucleotides: TGTGCCAGCAGTGAAGGGACTCATCACCGCAATGAGCAGTTCTTC.

This clone came up many times. The chain links TRBV7-2 to TRBJ2-4; 9 nucleotides agree with TRBD2. Germline V gene data show CDR1 as SGHTA and CDR2 as FQGNSA. The ends lost 2 bases at V and 6 bases at J; junction bases unmatched: 5. This CDR3 spans 15 amino acids. The DNA of the CDR3 is TGTGCCAGCAGCTTACGCGGGGGGGAGGGAAACATTCAGTACTTC. Translation: CASSLRGGEGNIQYF.

This clone was recorded at least ten times. The chain uses TRBV6-1 and TRBJ1-2; D is possibly TRBD1 (5 bases). This CDR3 spans 16 amino acids. Trimming left V 3 bases short and J 1 base short, with 15 bases between. Germline lookup yields CDR1 MNHNS and CDR2 SASEGT. The CDR3 DNA follows: TGTGCCAGCAGTGAGCGGGCAGGGCGGTTTAACTATGGCTACACCTTC. This gives the protein CASSERAGRFNYGYTF.